These T cell receptor beta chains were read from a single sample in a study of control samples from healthy donors and cancer patients. Data came from immunoSEQ multiplex PCR; TCRdb stores just in-frame clones and leaves some out. Found here are around 120,000 clones, around 87% of them singletons; the top ten hold about 2.7%. Source material: blood. The receptors shown here come from a man between 60 and 70 years old in good health. Both conserved end residues are part of each CDR3. The order of the fields is D gene, V gene, J gene, clone size, CDR3 protein, CDR3 DNA. D genes are given only for firm matches. Part of the rows lack a size; the others show once, few, many or a class for expanded clones.

>.|TRBV30|TRBJ1-1|few
CAWSVQGNTEAFF
TGTGCCTGGAGTGTACAGGGGAACACTGAAGCTTTCTTT
>.|TRBV3-1/TRBV3-2|TRBJ2-5|.
CASSEERPFSETQYF
TGTGCCAGCAGCGAGGAGCGTCCTTTCTCTGAGACCCAGTACTTC
>.|TRBV6-1|TRBJ2-7|few
CASSEAGRVDEQYF
TGTGCCAGCAGTGAAGCGGGCAGGGTTGACGAGCAGTACTTC
>.|TRBV5-1|TRBJ2-3|.
CASSFSTDTQYF
TGCGCCAGCAGCTTTAGCACAGATACGCAGTATTTT
>.|TRBV19|TRBJ1-6|.
CASSIAGFYNSPLHF
TGTGCCAGTAGTATAGCCGGATTTTATAATTCACCCCTCCACTTT
>.|TRBV4-1|TRBJ1-2|.
CASSQATGSNYGYTF
TGCGCCAGCAGCCAAGCGACAGGTAGTAACTATGGCTACACCTTC
>TRBD1|TRBV24-1|TRBJ2-3|.
CATSETRQGASTDTQYF
TGTGCCACCAGTGAGACGAGACAGGGGGCTAGCACAGATACGCAGTATTTT
>.|TRBV6-5|TRBJ1-1|.
CASGMGEGEAFF
TGTGCCAGCGGCATGGGTGAAGGGGAAGCTTTCTTT
>.|TRBV7-8|TRBJ1-4|.
CASSQGARGREKLFF
TGTGCCAGCAGCCAAGGGGCCCGAGGACGTGAAAAACTGTTTTTT
>TRBD2|TRBV18|TRBJ2-3|.
CASSSSGGTMTSTDTQYF
TGTGCCAGCTCATCCAGCGGGGGGACAATGACTAGCACAGATACGCAGTATTTT
>.|TRBV24-1|TRBJ1-2|few
CATSQTGNYGYTF
TGTGCCACCAGTCAAACCGGGAACTATGGCTACACCTTC
>.|TRBV4-1|TRBJ1-1|.
CASSQDTRGRTNTEAFF
TGCGCCAGCAGCCAAGATACGCGGGGAAGGACGAACACTGAAGCTTTCTTT
>.|TRBV7-9|TRBJ2-7|few
CASSAPHVGSYEQYF
TGTGCCAGCAGCGCGCCCCACGTCGGCTCCTACGAGCAGTACTTC
>TRBD1|TRBV6-2/TRBV6-3|TRBJ2-7|once
CASSQPRTGIANEQYF
TGTGCCAGCAGTCAACCCCGGACAGGGATTGCCAACGAGCAGTACTTC
>.|TRBV19|TRBJ1-6|few
CASSIMGNSPLHF
TGTGCCAGTAGTATTATGGGAAATTCACCCCTCCACTTT
>.|TRBV7-2|TRBJ1-5|.
CASSLKGNSNQPQHF
TGTGCCAGCAGCTTAAAGGGTAATAGCAATCAGCCCCAGCATTTT
>.|TRBV7-3|TRBJ1-5|.
CASSFGLGQPQHF
TGTGCCAGCAGCTTTGGTCTGGGTCAGCCCCAGCATTTT
>TRBD2|TRBV6-5|TRBJ2-2|.
CASSYWTSNTGELFF
TGTGCCAGCAGTTACTGGACTAGCAACACCGGGGAGCTGTTTTTT
>TRBD1|TRBV7-3|TRBJ1-2|.
CASSPQAGTGYGYTF
TGTGCCAGCAGCCCACAAGCCGGGACAGGATATGGCTACACCTTC
>.|TRBV4-1|TRBJ2-5|.
CASSQWGAPRETQYF
TGCGCCAGCAGCCAATGGGGGGCCCCTCGGGAGACCCAGTACTTC
>.|TRBV7-2|TRBJ1-4|.
CASSLVAGINEKLFF
TGTGCCAGCAGCTTAGTGGCAGGGATTAATGAAAAACTGTTTTTT
>.|TRBV18|TRBJ2-3|.
CASSPAAGTAPSSTDTQYF
TGTGCCAGCTCACCTGCGGCCGGGACTGCACCTTCTAGCACAGATACGCAGTATTTT
>.|TRBV6-2/TRBV6-3|TRBJ1-6|.
CASSYGSSSYNSPLHF
TGTGCCAGCAGTTACGGCTCGAGCTCGTATAATTCACCCCTCCACTTT
>.|TRBV4-1|TRBJ1-4|.
CASSQDLTGNEKLFF
TGCGCCAGCAGCCAAGATCTGACAGGAAATGAAAAACTGTTTTTT
>TRBD2|TRBV7-2|TRBJ2-5|.
CASRPGPSGLFGYF
TGTGCCAGCAGGCCAGGGCCTAGCGGGCTTTTTGGCTACTTC
>TRBD2|TRBV6-5|TRBJ2-1|.
CASKGLALTEQFF
TGTGCCAGCAAAGGACTAGCGCTCACTGAGCAGTTCTTC
>.|TRBV2|TRBJ2-7|few
CASSAQGYEQYF
TGTGCCAGCAGTGCTCAGGGCTACGAGCAGTACTTC
>TRBD2|TRBV6-1|TRBJ2-3|.
CASSEAIAGGGTDTQYF
TGTGCCAGCAGTGAAGCGATCGCGGGGGGGGGCACAGATACGCAGTATTTT
>.|TRBV27|TRBJ1-1|once
CASRFDRVWAFF
TGTGCCAGCAGGTTCGACAGAGTATGGGCTTTCTTT
>TRBD2|TRBV29-1|TRBJ2-3|.
CSVGWGGRDTQYF
TGCAGCGTTGGGTGGGGGGGAAGAGATACGCAGTATTTT
>TRBD2|TRBV5-1|TRBJ2-7|.
CASSLTSGGTYEQYF
TGCGCCAGCAGCTTAACTAGCGGGGGGACCTACGAGCAGTACTTC
>TRBD2|TRBV5-1|TRBJ2-2|.
CASSWNSGGRTGELFF
TGCGCCAGCAGCTGGAATAGCGGGGGTAGGACCGGGGAGCTGTTTTTT
>.|TRBV6-5|TRBJ1-2|once
CASSYSTGSYTF
TGTGCCAGCAGTTACTCGACAGGAAGCTACACCTTC
>TRBD2|TRBV18|TRBJ2-5|.
CASSPPGLAGSETQYF
TGTGCCAGCTCACCCCCGGGACTAGCGGGGTCGGAGACCCAGTACTTC
>.|TRBV19|TRBJ2-5|.
CASSSRGSWETQYF
TGTGCCAGTAGTTCCAGGGGTTCGTGGGAGACCCAGTACTTC
>TRBD1|TRBV7-3|TRBJ1-6|.
CASSSGQLNSPLHF
TGTGCCAGCAGCTCGGGACAGCTCAATTCACCCCTCCACTTT
>.|TRBV5-6|TRBJ2-1|few
CASRGTGKPYNEQFF
TGTGCCAGCAGGGGCACAGGGAAACCGTACAATGAGCAGTTCTTC
>.|TRBV7-2|TRBJ1-6|.
CASSLDPRAISSPLHF
TGTGCCAGCAGTCTAGATCCCAGGGCGATATCTTCTCCCCTCCACTTT
>TRBD2|TRBV3-1/TRBV3-2|TRBJ2-5|.
CASSPRVSGGPNTYF
TGTGCCAGCAGCCCCCGTGTTAGCGGGGGGCCCAACACATACTTC
>.|TRBV28|TRBJ1-4|once
CASSFIQGGEKLFF
TGTGCCAGCAGTTTTATACAGGGTGGAGAAAAACTGTTTTTT
>.|TRBV9|TRBJ1-3|.
CASSHTAGSSGNTIYF
TGTGCCAGCAGCCACACGGCGGGGAGCTCTGGAAACACCATATATTTT
>.|TRBV6-5|TRBJ2-1|.
CASRQGPGRNEQFF
TGTGCCAGCAGACAGGGACCAGGTCGGAATGAGCAGTTCTTC
>TRBD1|TRBV5-1|TRBJ2-5|.
CASRETAEGGQWYF
TGCGCCAGCAGGGAGACAGCCGAAGGGGGCCAGTGGTACTTC
>TRBD2|TRBV5-1|TRBJ2-1|.
CASHRLAGTYNEQFF
TGCGCCAGCCACCGCTTAGCGGGGACATACAATGAGCAGTTCTTC
>.|TRBV18|TRBJ2-7|.
CASSRGERSGGEQYF
TGTGCCAGCTCACGGGGGGAGCGGAGTGGAGGCGAGCAGTACTTC
>TRBD1|TRBV5-1|TRBJ2-2|.
CASSFTRQGAGGELFF
TGCGCCAGCAGCTTCACCCGACAGGGGGCGGGCGGGGAGCTGTTTTTT
>.|TRBV3-1/TRBV3-2|TRBJ1-2|.
CASSRRGGFGFDGYTF
TGTGCCAGCAGCCGTCGAGGGGGGTTCGGCTTCGATGGCTACACCTTC
>.|TRBV9|TRBJ2-2|.
CASSVWDSSTGELFF
TGTGCCAGCAGCGTATGGGATAGCTCCACCGGGGAGCTGTTTTTT
>.|TRBV27|TRBJ1-2|.
CASRRSANYGYTF
TGTGCCAGCAGAAGGTCAGCTAACTATGGCTACACCTTC
>TRBD1|TRBV10-3|TRBJ2-7|.
CAISPGTGTSYEQYF
TGTGCCATCAGTCCCGGGACAGGGACATCCTACGAGCAGTACTTC
>.|TRBV28|TRBJ1-2|once
CASSFFFDGYTF
TGTGCCAGCAGTTTTTTCTTTGATGGCTACACCTTC
>.|TRBV27|TRBJ1-1|.
CASSFSGTSNTEAFF
TGTGCCAGCAGTTTCTCGGGCACTTCGAACACTGAAGCTTTCTTT
>.|TRBV27|TRBJ1-1|.
CASSWGGVSNTEAFF
TGTGCCAGCAGTTGGGGGGGAGTATCGAACACTGAAGCTTTCTTT
>.|TRBV5-6|TRBJ1-1|.
CASSSGMNTEAFF
TGTGCCAGCAGCTCTGGGATGAACACTGAAGCTTTCTTT
>.|TRBV28|TRBJ1-1|.
CASSLGYMNTEAFF
TGTGCCAGCAGTTTAGGATACATGAACACTGAAGCTTTCTTT